This TCR beta chain is drawn from a study of control samples from healthy donors and cancer patients. Measured with immunoSEQ multiplex PCR; TCRdb has only the in-frame clones, and not every one. The repertoire consists of more than 45,000 clones, with 93% occurring once and the leading ten covering about 20%. The CDR3 has 16 amino acids. V was clipped by 5 bases and J by 0 bases; unmatched bases: 6. Germline V gives CDR1 LGHNT, CDR2 FRNRAP. This clonotype originated in a woman aged 50 to 65 with head and neck cancer. The gene calls are TRBV12-5 and TRBJ2-1, with TRBD2 matching 8 bases. Sequencing was done on a sample of PBMCs. In DNA form, the CDR3 reads TGTGCTAGTGGTACCCGGGGGGGAGGCTCCTACAATGAGCAGTTCTTC. Translating gives CASGTRGGGSYNEQFF.